The next 9 T cell receptor beta chains were all read from a single sample in a study of blood T cell repertoires in COVID-19. The table came from immunoSEQ multiplex PCR; TCRdb's copy has only in-frame clones and leaves some out. This table holds over 250,000 clones, under 90% found once. Sequencing was done on a sample of PBMCs or T cells enriched from blood (not recorded which). The receptors come from a man under 40 with acute COVID-19.

In DNA form, the CDR3 reads TGTGCCAGCAAAAGGTTGTCGGGACAGGGAAACAATTCACCCCTCCACTTT. As protein: CASKRLSGQGNNSPLHF. The chain carries TRBV27 and TRBJ1-6; 9 bases align to TRBD1. Unmatched junction bases numbered 14, after V lost 7 bases and J lost 7 bases. The length of the CDR3 is 17 residues. Germline V gene lookup returns CDR1 MNHEY and CDR2 SMNVEV (reference sequence).

V and J are TRBV19 and TRBJ1-4; 8 nucleotides align to TRBD1. V dropped 5 bases and J dropped 5; count of bases not matched to a gene: 7. CDR3 length: 15 residues. Germline loops: CDR1 LNHDA, CDR2 SQIVND (reference sequence). The CDR3 loop reads CASSPHRGENEKLFF. The DNA of the CDR3 is TGTGCCAGTAGTCCACACAGGGGGGAAAATGAAAAACTGTTTTTT.

DNA for the CDR3: TGTGCCAGTAGTACCGGACAGGGGGCGCGTGGCTACACCTTC. Amino acid sequence: CASSTGQGARGYTF. The chain couples TRBV19 to TRBJ1-2, with 11 bases lining up with TRBD1. Germline V gene data show CDR1 as LNHDA and CDR2 as SQIVND (reference sequence). The CDR3 is 14 residues long. J gave up 7 bases and V 4 bases, and 5 bases lay outside the gene matches.

The chain recombines TRBV10-3 with TRBJ2-5; 11 nucleotides line up with TRBD1. Germline V CDR1 and CDR2: ENHRY, SYGVKD. The CDR3 has 14 residues. The J segment lost 2 bases and the V segment lost 7 bases, leaving 3 bases of the junction unmatched. The CDR3 nucleotides read TGTGCCATCAACGGGGACAGGGGGCAAGAGACCCAGTACTTC. Its translation: CAINGDRGQETQYF.

CDR3 loop: CASSSEFTHSSGNTIYF. The CDR3 DNA follows: TGTGCCAGCAGCAGTGAATTCACGCACAGCTCTGGAAACACCATATATTTT. The genes are TRBV28 and TRBJ1-3; no reliable D call. CDR3 length equals 17 residues. V lost 6 bases and J 0 bases, leaving 18 bases between the germline ends. CDR1 MDHEN and CDR2 SYDVKM come from the germline V gene.

A few counts support this clone. The chain links TRBV20-1 to TRBJ1-5; 8 bases are shared with TRBD1. CDR1 and CDR2 from the germline V gene are DFQATT and SNEGSKA (reference sequence). V lost 3 bases to trimming and J lost 6 bases; unmatched junction nucleotides: 13. This CDR3 contains 16 residues. The CDR3 protein is CSASWETGDPSQPQHF. The CDR3 DNA is TGCAGTGCTAGTTGGGAGACAGGGGATCCAAGTCAGCCCCAGCATTTT.

For this clone: Other DNA sequences in this sample translate to the same CDR3. This rearrangement joins TRBV29-1 to TRBJ2-1, with a weak D call TRBD2 (6 bases). The V gene's germline CDR1 is SQVTM and CDR2 ANQGSEA. CDR3 length equals 11 residues. V was shortened by 6 bases and J by 4 bases, with 7 bases between the two germline ends. The DNA for the CDR3 is TGCAGCGTGGGACTTTACAATGAGCAGTTCTTC. Its translation is CSVGLYNEQFF.

The gene calls are TRBV13 and TRBJ1-6; D is ambiguous. CDR3 length equals 12 residues. Per germline, CDR1 PRHDT and CDR2 FYEKMQ (reference sequence). The V end lost 5 bases, the J end lost 14 bases, and 13 bases lay between the germline ends. In nucleotides, the CDR3 is TGTGCCAGCAGCGCCCGCCCCGGGGCCCTCCACTTT. Amino acids: CASSARPGALHF. The whole variable domain, filled in from reference TRBV13 and TRBJ1-6, reads AAGVIQSPRHLIKEKRETATLKCYPIPRHDTVYWYQQGPGQDPQFLISFYEKMQSDKGSIPDRFSAQQFSDYHSELNMSSLELGDSALYFCASSARPGALHFGNGTRLTVT.

This chain uses TRBV12-5 with TRBJ2-3, with TRBD1 as a possible D gene (6 bases). The germline V gene has CDR1 LGHNT and CDR2 FRNRAP. V shed 6 bases and J shed 4 bases, with 17 bases lying between them. This CDR3 is 15 amino acids long. The CDR3 DNA is TGTGCTAGTGGCAGGACACAGGGTACCCCAGATACGCAGTATTTT. Its protein is CASGRTQGTPDTQYF. Supplemented by reference TRBV12-5 and TRBJ2-3, the full variable domain reads DARVTQTPRHKVTEMGQEVTMRCQPILGHNTVFWYRQTMMQGLELLAYFRNRAPLDDSGMPKDRFSAEMPDATLATLKIQPSEPRDSAVYFCASGRTQGTPDTQYFGPGTRLTVL.